This TCR beta chain was captured in a study of ipilimumab plus nivolumab after autologous stem cell transplantation. Study-level points and caveats: TCR repertoire, Treg phenotype and gut microbiota reportedly support more study of this approach.

V was pared by 0 bases and J by 2 bases, with 5 bases between. CDR1 is SGHRS and CDR2 is YFSETQ in the germline V gene. CDR3 length: 14 residues. Ipilimumab, 1 mg/kg, started 14 to 28 days after autologous transplant. Patients received nivolumab 3 mg/kg at weeks 1, 4, 7, 10, then fortnightly to week 26. In regard to this clone: Its antigen is unidentified.

Produced via immunoSEQ multiplex PCR; TCRdb's table is partial and in-frame only. The top ten clones hold 0.7% to 0.95% of a sample with some 43,000 clones, more than 70% of them seen once. This clonotype originated in a male donor with multiple myeloma. The sequenced sample was PBMCs, obtained in a trial of ipilimumab plus nivolumab as post-transplant consolidation. The J gene is TRBJ2-2, the V gene TRBV5-1, with D uncertain. As DNA, the CDR3 is TGCGCCAGCAGCTTGGGGACCAACACCGGGGAGCTGTTTTTT. It is translated as CASSLGTNTGELFF.